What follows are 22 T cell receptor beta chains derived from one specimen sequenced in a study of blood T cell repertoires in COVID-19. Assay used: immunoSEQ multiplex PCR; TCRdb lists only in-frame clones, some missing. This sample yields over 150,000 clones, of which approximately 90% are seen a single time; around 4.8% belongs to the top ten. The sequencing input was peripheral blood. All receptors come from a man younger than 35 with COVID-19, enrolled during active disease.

The CDR3 loop is CASSSRGVGQGREQYF. DNA for the CDR3: TGTGCCAGCAGTTCCAGGGGGGTGGGACAGGGACGCGAGCAGTACTTC. This rearrangement joins TRBV6-5 to TRBJ2-7; 9 bases are a match to TRBD1. Germline trimming cut 4 bases from V and 6 bases from J; bases unmatched to any gene: 13. The CDR3 has 16 amino acids. The germline CDR1 and CDR2 sequences are MNHEY and SVGAGI.

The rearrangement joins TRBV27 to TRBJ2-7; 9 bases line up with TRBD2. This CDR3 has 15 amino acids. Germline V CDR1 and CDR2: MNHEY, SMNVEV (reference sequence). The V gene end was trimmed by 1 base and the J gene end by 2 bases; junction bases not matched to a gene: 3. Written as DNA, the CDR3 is TGTGCCAGCAGTTTATTTAGCGGGAGTGCCTACGAGCAGTACTTC. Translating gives CASSLFSGSAYEQYF.

The CDR3: CSPRRRPNQPQHF. The CDR3 nucleotides are TGCAGCCCCCGACGGAGGCCGAATCAGCCCCAGCATTTT. The chain links TRBV29-1 to TRBJ1-5; D call uncertain. V lost 8 bases and J 4 bases, leaving 15 bases between the germline ends. This CDR3 spans 13 amino acids. Germline CDR1 and CDR2: SQVTM and ANQGSEA.

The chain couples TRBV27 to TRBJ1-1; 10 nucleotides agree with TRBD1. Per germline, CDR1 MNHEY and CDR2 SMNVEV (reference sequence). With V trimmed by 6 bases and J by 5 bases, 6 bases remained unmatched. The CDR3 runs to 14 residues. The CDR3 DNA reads TGTGCCAGCAGCGACAGGGGGCGAGGGACTGAAGCTTTCTTT. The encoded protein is CASSDRGRGTEAFF.

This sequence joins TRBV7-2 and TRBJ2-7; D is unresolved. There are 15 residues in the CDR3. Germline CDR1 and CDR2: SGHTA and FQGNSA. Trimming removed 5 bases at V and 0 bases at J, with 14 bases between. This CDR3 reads CASSPTSRSSYEQYF. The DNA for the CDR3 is TGTGCCAGCAGCCCCACCAGCCGGAGCTCCTACGAGCAGTACTTC.

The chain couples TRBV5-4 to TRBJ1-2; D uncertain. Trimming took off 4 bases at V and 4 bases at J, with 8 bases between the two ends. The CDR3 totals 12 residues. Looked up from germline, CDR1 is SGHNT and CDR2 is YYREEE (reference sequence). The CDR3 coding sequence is TGTGCCAGCAGCGTTGAGTCCTATGGCTACACCTTC. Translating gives CASSVESYGYTF.

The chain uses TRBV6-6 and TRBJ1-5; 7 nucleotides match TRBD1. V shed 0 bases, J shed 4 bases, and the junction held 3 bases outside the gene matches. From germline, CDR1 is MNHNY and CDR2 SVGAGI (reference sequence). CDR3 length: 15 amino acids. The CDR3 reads CASSYSNRGNQPQHF. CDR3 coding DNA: TGTGCCAGCAGTTACTCGAACAGGGGAAATCAGCCCCAGCATTTT.

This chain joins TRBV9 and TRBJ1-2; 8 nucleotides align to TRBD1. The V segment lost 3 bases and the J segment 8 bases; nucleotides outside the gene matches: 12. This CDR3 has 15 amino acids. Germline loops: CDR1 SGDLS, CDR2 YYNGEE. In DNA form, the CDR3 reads TGTGCCAGCAGCGGATGGACAGGGATCGCGCACGGCTACACCTTC. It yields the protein CASSGWTGIAHGYTF.

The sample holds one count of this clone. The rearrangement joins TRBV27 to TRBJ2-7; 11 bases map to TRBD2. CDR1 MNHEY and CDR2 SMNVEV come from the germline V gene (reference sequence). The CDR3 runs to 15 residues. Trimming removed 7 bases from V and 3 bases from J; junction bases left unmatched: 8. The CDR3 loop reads CASTRTGTSGYEQYF. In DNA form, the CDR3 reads TGTGCCAGCACCCGAACCGGGACTAGCGGCTACGAGCAGTACTTC.

The CDR3 DNA sequence: TGCAGTGCTATTAGGAACACTGAAGCTTTCTTT. Translating gives CSAIRNTEAFF. This sequence joins TRBV20-1 and TRBJ1-1, with D unclear. Germline lookup yields CDR1 DFQATT and CDR2 SNEGSKA (reference sequence). Trimming removed 4 bases at V and 1 base at J, with 4 bases between. The CDR3 spans 11 residues.

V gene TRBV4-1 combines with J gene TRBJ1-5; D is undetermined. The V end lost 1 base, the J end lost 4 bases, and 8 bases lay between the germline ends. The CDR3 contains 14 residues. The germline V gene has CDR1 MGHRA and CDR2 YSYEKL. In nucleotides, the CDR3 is TGCGCCAGCAGCCAAGGTGCGGGGAATCAGCCCCAGCATTTT. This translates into CASSQGAGNQPQHF.

In DNA form, the CDR3 reads TGCGCCAGCAGCCCGACTAGCGGGGATTACAATGAGCAGTTCTTC. Encoded protein: CASSPTSGDYNEQFF. The chain joins TRBV5-1 to TRBJ2-1; TRBD2 aligns across 11 bases. After removal of 4 bases from V and 4 bases from J, the junction contained 4 bases not matched to a gene. The CDR3 extends over 15 amino acids. Germline lookup yields CDR1 SGHRS and CDR2 YFSETQ.

The CDR3 reads CASSQDAGSYEQYF. The CDR3, as DNA: TGCGCCAGCAGCCAAGATGCCGGGAGTTACGAGCAGTACTTC. V and J are TRBV4-3 and TRBJ2-7; tentative D call: TRBD2 (6 bases). In germline, CDR1 is LGHNA, CDR2 YSLEER. V dropped 0 bases and J dropped 4 bases, with 10 bases sitting between them. This CDR3 spans 14 amino acids.

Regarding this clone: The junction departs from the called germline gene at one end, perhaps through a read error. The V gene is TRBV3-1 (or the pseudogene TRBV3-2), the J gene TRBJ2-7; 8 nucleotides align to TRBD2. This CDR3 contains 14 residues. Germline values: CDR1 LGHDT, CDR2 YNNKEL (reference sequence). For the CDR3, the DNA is TGTGCCAGCAGCCTCTGGACTAGCTCCCACGAGCAGTACTTC. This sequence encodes CASSLWTSSHEQYF.

The CDR3 region has the DNA TGTGCCACCAGCGGGACAGGATACACCGGGGAGCTGTTTTTT. Encoded protein: CATSGTGYTGELFF. The V call is TRBV24-1, the J call TRBJ2-2, with 8 bases that match TRBD1. After removal of 7 bases from V and 3 bases from J, the junction contained 3 bases not matched to a gene. Germline CDR1 reads KGHDR; CDR2 reads SFDVKD. CDR3 length: 14 amino acids.

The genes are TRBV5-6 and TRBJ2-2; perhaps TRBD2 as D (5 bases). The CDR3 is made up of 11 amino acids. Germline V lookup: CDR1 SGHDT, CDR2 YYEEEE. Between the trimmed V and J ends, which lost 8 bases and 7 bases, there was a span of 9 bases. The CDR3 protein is CASFGVGELFF. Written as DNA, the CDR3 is TGTGCCAGTTTCGGGGTCGGGGAGCTGTTTTTT.

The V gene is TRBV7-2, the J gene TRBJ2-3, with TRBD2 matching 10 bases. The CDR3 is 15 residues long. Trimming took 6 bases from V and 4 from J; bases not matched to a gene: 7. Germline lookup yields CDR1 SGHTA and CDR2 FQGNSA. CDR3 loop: CASSSSGRDADTQYF. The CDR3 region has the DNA TGTGCCAGCAGTTCCAGCGGGAGGGACGCAGATACGCAGTATTTT.

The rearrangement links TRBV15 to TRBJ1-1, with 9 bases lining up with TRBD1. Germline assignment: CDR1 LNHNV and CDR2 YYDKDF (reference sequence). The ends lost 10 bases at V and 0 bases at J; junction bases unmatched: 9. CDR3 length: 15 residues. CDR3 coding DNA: TGTGCCATCAACAGGGGGCACAACGTGAACACTGAAGCTTTCTTT. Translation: CAINRGHNVNTEAFF.

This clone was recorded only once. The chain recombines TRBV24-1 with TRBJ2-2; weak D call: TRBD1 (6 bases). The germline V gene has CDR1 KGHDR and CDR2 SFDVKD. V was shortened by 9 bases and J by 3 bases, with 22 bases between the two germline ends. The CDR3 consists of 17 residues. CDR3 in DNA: TGTGCCACCGCCGGGACAAACCGAGGAGCATACACCGGGGAGCTGTTTTTT. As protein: CATAGTNRGAYTGELFF.

CDR3 nucleotides: TGTGCCAGTAGTCCCCGAGGGGGTAATTCACCCCTCCACTTT. Its protein product is CASSPRGGNSPLHF. The V gene is TRBV19, the J gene TRBJ1-6; possible D gene TRBD1, 6 bases. Germline values: CDR1 LNHDA, CDR2 SQIVND (reference sequence). The ends were cut back, 5 bases at V and 6 bases at J, with 11 bases in the middle. The CDR3 covers 14 residues.

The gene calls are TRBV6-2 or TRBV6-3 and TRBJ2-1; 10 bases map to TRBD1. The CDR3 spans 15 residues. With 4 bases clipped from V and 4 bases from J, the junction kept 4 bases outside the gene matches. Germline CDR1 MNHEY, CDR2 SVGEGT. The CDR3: CASSWTGGGYNEQFF. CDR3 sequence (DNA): TGTGCCAGCAGTTGGACAGGGGGGGGATACAATGAGCAGTTCTTC.

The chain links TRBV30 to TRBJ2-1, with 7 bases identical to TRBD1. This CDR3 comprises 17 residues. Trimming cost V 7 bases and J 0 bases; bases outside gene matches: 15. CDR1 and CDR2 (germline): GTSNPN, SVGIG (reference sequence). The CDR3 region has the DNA TGTGCCTCTAAACAGGGGTTTAGGCCTTACTCCTACAATGAGCAGTTCTTC. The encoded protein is CASKQGFRPYSYNEQFF.